The clone carrying this T cell receptor (beta chain) has more than one count but fewer than ten. No antigen is known for it. The data stem from a study of identical twins. Regarding the study as a whole: Not following the same donors, the study drew its conclusions from cross-sectional statistical analysis. It was possible that invariant MAIT and iNKT cells partly confounded the zero-insertion analyses.

J gave up 5 bases and V 3 bases, and 13 bases lay outside the gene matches. Germline assignment: CDR1 DFQATT and CDR2 SNEGSKA (reference sequence). The length of the CDR3 is 16 residues. TCRdb ran MiXCR on the 5' RACE reads and lists one entry per CDR3 protein. The table has about 520,000 distinct CDR3 sequences, 20% to 25% seen once; the top ten hold about 0.93%. This sample also appeared in a second study, on T cells expressing NK-cell markers.

This sequence originates from a woman aged 18-29 years in good health. The gene calls are TRBV20-1 and TRBJ1-2; 9 bases match TRBD1. The sample comprised CD4+ T cells sorted from blood. The CDR3 bases are TGCAGTGCTAGGGGGGAGGACAGGGGATTCAGTTATGGCTACACCTTC. This codes for CSARGEDRGFSYGYTF.